Each of the 23 T cell receptor beta chains below was sequenced from the same sample in a study of blood T cell repertoires in COVID-19. TCRdb's table, derived via immunoSEQ multiplex PCR, lists solely in-frame clones and lacks some. The table shows just over 650,000 clones, with about 87% occurring only once. The sequenced sample consisted of peripheral blood. The receptors come from a young woman with acute or convalescent COVID-19.

The chain couples TRBV6-2 or TRBV6-3 to TRBJ1-3; D may be TRBD1 (5 bases). V was pared by 6 bases and J by 0 bases, with 12 bases between. CDR1 and CDR2 (germline): MNHEY, SVGEGT. The CDR3 spans 15 residues. In DNA form, the CDR3 reads TGTGCCAGCAGCGAAGACAGCCTCTCTGGAAACACCATATATTTT. Protein: CASSEDSLSGNTIYF.

There are a few counts of this clone. The V and J genes are TRBV20-1 and TRBJ1-2; D call uncertain. The CDR3 is 14 residues long. Germline-derived CDR1 and CDR2 are DFQATT and SNEGSKA (reference sequence). Trimming took off 3 bases at V and 5 bases at J, with 16 bases between the two ends. The DNA of the CDR3 is TGCAGTGCTAGTAAGCCCGCCCCCGGTTATGGCTACACCTTC. This codes for CSASKPAPGYGYTF.

The chain links TRBV6-5 to TRBJ1-2; 10 bases are shared with TRBD1. The J segment lost 8 bases and the V segment lost 10 bases, leaving 7 bases of the junction unmatched. The CDR3 extends over 12 amino acids. Germline assignment: CDR1 MNHEY and CDR2 SVGAGI. Here the CDR3 reads CAIRQGAWGYTF. CDR3 sequence (DNA): TGTGCCATAAGACAGGGGGCGTGGGGCTACACCTTC.

In its sample, this clone was seen once. CDR3 nucleotides: TGCGCCAGCAGCCAAGAAATAACAGGGGCCTATGGCTACACCTTC. As protein: CASSQEITGAYGYTF. The chain joins TRBV4-1 to TRBJ1-2; 7 bases fit TRBD1. The CDR3 runs 15 residues. Trimming at V came to 0 bases and at J to 4 bases, leaving 5 bases not matched to a gene. Germline loops: CDR1 MGHRA, CDR2 YSYEKL.

This sequence joins TRBV18 and TRBJ1-1, with 8 nucleotides matching TRBD1. This CDR3 spans 15 amino acids. Trimming removed 3 bases from V and 2 bases from J; junction bases left unmatched: 5. Germline V gene lookup returns CDR1 KGHSH and CDR2 LQKENI. CDR3 residues: CASSPRGTGNTEAFF. Here the CDR3 DNA reads TGTGCCAGCTCACCGCGCGGGACAGGAAACACTGAAGCTTTCTTT.

This chain joins TRBV12-3 or TRBV12-4 and TRBJ1-2; TRBD1 matches at 7 bases. The V gene end was trimmed by 8 bases and the J gene end by 6 bases; junction bases not matched to a gene: 9. This CDR3 is built from 13 residues. As DNA, the CDR3 is TGTGCCAGCGGCACAGGGGTTGGGGATGGCTACACCTTC. This sequence encodes CASGTGVGDGYTF.

The genes are TRBV5-4 and TRBJ2-2, with TRBD1 matching 7 bases. The length of the CDR3 is 14 residues. V gave up 0 bases and J gave up 5 bases; unmatched junction bases: 1. Germline V gives CDR1 SGHNT, CDR2 YYREEE (reference sequence). This CDR3 reads CASSLGTGTGELFF. As DNA, the CDR3 is TGTGCCAGCAGCTTGGGGACAGGAACCGGGGAGCTGTTTTTT.

The CDR3 reads CASSIHPGVGTEAFF. In DNA, the CDR3 is TGTGCCAGCAGCATACACCCAGGGGTAGGAACTGAAGCTTTCTTT. The chain couples TRBV27 to TRBJ1-1; TRBD1 might be the D (6 bases). Trimming took 6 bases from V and 5 from J, leaving 19 bases between them. Per the germline V gene, CDR1 is MNHEY and CDR2 is SMNVEV (reference sequence). The CDR3 length is 15 residues.

The chain carries TRBV4-2 and TRBJ2-1; 7 bases match TRBD2. After removal of 1 base from V and 10 bases from J, the junction contained 1 base not matched to a gene. The length of the CDR3 is 12 residues. Germline V gene data show CDR1 as LGHNA and CDR2 as YNFKEQ. The CDR3 loop is CASSQAGGEQFF. DNA of the CDR3: TGTGCCAGCAGCCAAGCCGGGGGGGAGCAGTTCTTC.

This clone was seen a single time. V is TRBV19 and J is TRBJ1-4; perhaps TRBD1 as D (6 bases). This CDR3 spans 15 amino acids. The germline CDR1 and CDR2 sequences are LNHDA and SQIVND (reference sequence). V lost 5 bases, J lost 7 bases, and 17 bases lay in between. DNA of the CDR3: TGTGCCAGTAGTGCCTACAGGGTAGGAGGTGAAAAACTGTTTTTT. It is translated as CASSAYRVGGEKLFF.

This clone came up once. This rearrangement joins TRBV9 to TRBJ1-2; 8 nucleotides align to TRBD1. Germline CDR1 is SGDLS and CDR2 is YYNGEE. Trimming took 3 bases from V and 0 from J; bases not matched to a gene: 1. The CDR3 sequence is 14 residues long. In DNA form, the CDR3 reads TGTGCCAGCAGCGCCAGGGGGCCTAACTATGGCTACACCTTC. This sequence encodes CASSARGPNYGYTF. Filled out from reference TRBV9 and TRBJ1-2, the complete variable domain reads DSGVTQTPKHLITATGQRVTLRCSPRSGDLSVYWYQQSLDQGLQFLIQYYNGEERAKGNILERFSAQQFPDLHSELNLSSLELGDSALYFCASSARGPNYGYTFGSGTRLTVV.

The rearrangement uses TRBV4-2 and TRBJ1-1; perhaps TRBD1 as D (5 bases). Germline V lookup: CDR1 LGHNA, CDR2 YNFKEQ. Trimming took 3 bases from V and 1 from J, leaving 9 bases between them. The CDR3 sequence is 14 residues long. The chain's CDR3 is CASSQVTENTEAFF. The CDR3, as DNA: TGTGCCAGCAGCCAGGTGACAGAGAACACTGAAGCTTTCTTT.

This clone was detected a few times. The chain combines TRBV27 with TRBJ2-2; 7 bases line up with TRBD2. The CDR3 runs to 15 residues. The V gene end was trimmed by 5 bases and the J gene end by 3 bases; junction bases not matched to a gene: 6. Germline assignment: CDR1 MNHEY and CDR2 SMNVEV (reference sequence). CDR3 in DNA: TGTGCCAGCAGTCGCCTCGGGGGGTACACCGGGGAGCTGTTTTTT. Translated, it gives CASSRLGGYTGELFF.

This clone has only one observation. The chain carries TRBV12-3 or TRBV12-4 and TRBJ1-2; D gene unclear. With 4 bases removed from V and 1 base from J, the gap between germline ends came to 7 bases. CDR3 length: 13 residues. CDR3 bases: TGTGCCAGCAGTTCGGGAGTTAACTATGGCTACACCTTC. Amino acid sequence: CASSSGVNYGYTF.

This clone appeared a single time. This chain links TRBV5-4 with TRBJ1-1; perhaps TRBD1 as D (5 bases). Per the germline V gene, CDR1 is SGHNT and CDR2 is YYREEE (reference sequence). The CDR3 sequence is 15 residues long. Trimming cost V 0 bases and J 1 base, with 10 bases left between them. This CDR3 is CASSLEGRENTEAFF. The CDR3 coding sequence is TGTGCCAGCAGCTTGGAGGGGCGGGAGAACACTGAAGCTTTCTTT.

V and J are TRBV15 and TRBJ1-1, with a possible D match to TRBD1 (6 bases). CDR3 size: 15 residues. CDR1 is LNHNV and CDR2 is YYDKDF in the germline V gene (reference sequence). V gave up 0 bases and J gave up 0 bases, with 8 bases separating them. The CDR3 DNA is TGTGCCACCAGCAGAGATAGGGGGATGAACACTGAAGCTTTCTTT. Translating it yields CATSRDRGMNTEAFF.

In its sample, this clone was seen once. The genes are TRBV9 and TRBJ2-7; 12 positions match TRBD1. The germline gives CDR1 SGDLS, CDR2 YYNGEE. This CDR3 comprises 14 residues. After removal of 5 bases from V and 5 bases from J, the junction contained 5 bases not matched to a gene. CDR3 protein: CASSAGQGANEQYF. The DNA of the CDR3 is TGTGCCAGCAGTGCGGGACAGGGGGCTAACGAGCAGTACTTC.

The chain is built from TRBV7-2 and TRBJ2-6, with a weak D call TRBD1 (5 bases). CDR3 length: 16 residues. V dropped 2 bases and J dropped 1 base, with 9 bases sitting between them. Germline V lookup: CDR1 SGHTA, CDR2 FQGNSA. This CDR3 reads CASSLRQKSGANVLTF. As DNA, the CDR3 is TGTGCCAGCAGCTTAAGACAGAAGTCTGGGGCCAACGTCCTGACTTTC.

This chain uses TRBV3-1 (or the pseudogene TRBV3-2) with TRBJ2-1, with 7 bases matching TRBD2. In germline, CDR1 is LGHDT, CDR2 YNNKEL (reference sequence). With 3 bases clipped from V and 4 bases from J, the junction kept 6 bases outside the gene matches. The CDR3 covers 15 residues. The CDR3 protein is CASSHARGTYNEQFF. CDR3 bases: TGTGCCAGCAGCCACGCGCGGGGGACTTACAATGAGCAGTTCTTC.

The rearrangement links TRBV9 to TRBJ2-7; 8 bases map to TRBD1. Germline trimming cut 3 bases from V and 7 bases from J; bases unmatched to any gene: 6. The CDR3 has 13 amino acids. The germline CDR1 and CDR2 sequences are SGDLS and YYNGEE. The CDR3 reads CASSDPQGGEQYF. CDR3 nucleotides: TGTGCCAGCAGCGACCCACAGGGGGGAGAGCAGTACTTC.

The chain uses TRBV7-9 and TRBJ2-7, with D tentatively TRBD2 (6 bases). In germline, CDR1 is SEHNR, CDR2 FQNEAQ (reference sequence). CDR3 size: 15 residues. V gave up 3 bases and J gave up 2 bases, with 14 bases separating them. The DNA of the CDR3 is TGTGCCAGCAGCTTGATAGGAGGGGCGACCTACGAGCAGTACTTC. Residues: CASSLIGGATYEQYF.

The gene calls are TRBV4-1 and TRBJ1-2; D might be TRBD1 (6 bases). The CDR3 extends over 14 amino acids. The germline V gene encodes CDR1 MGHRA and CDR2 YSYEKL. V gave up 6 bases and J gave up 5 bases, with 16 bases separating them. CDR3 amino acids: CASRGVGQTYGYTF. Written as DNA, the CDR3 is TGCGCCAGCAGGGGGGTTGGACAGACATATGGCTACACCTTC.

This clone was recorded only once. The chain is built from TRBV28 and TRBJ1-6, with 7 bases matching TRBD1. The CDR3 sequence is 14 residues long. V dropped 7 bases and J dropped 9; count of bases not matched to a gene: 9. Per the germline V gene, CDR1 is MDHEN and CDR2 is SYDVKM. CDR3 nucleotide sequence: TGTGCCAGCACCGTCCCGGGACAGCTTTCACCCCTCCACTTT. Amino acid sequence: CASTVPGQLSPLHF.